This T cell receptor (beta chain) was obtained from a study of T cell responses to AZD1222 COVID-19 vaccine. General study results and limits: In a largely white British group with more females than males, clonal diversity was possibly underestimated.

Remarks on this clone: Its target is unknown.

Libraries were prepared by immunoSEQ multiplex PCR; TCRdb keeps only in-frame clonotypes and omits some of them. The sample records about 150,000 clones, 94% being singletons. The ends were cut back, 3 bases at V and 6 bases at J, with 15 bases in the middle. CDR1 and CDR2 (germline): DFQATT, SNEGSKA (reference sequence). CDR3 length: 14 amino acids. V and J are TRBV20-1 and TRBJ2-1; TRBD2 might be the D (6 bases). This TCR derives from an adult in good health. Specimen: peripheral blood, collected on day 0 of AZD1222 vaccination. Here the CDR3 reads CSASAGFIGNEQFF. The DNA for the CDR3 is TGCAGTGCTAGTGCGGGATTTATCGGCAATGAGCAGTTCTTC.